This T cell receptor (beta chain) was retrieved from a study of OX40 agonist ivuxolimab in advanced cancers. About the full investigation: The costimulatory receptor OX40 (CD134) was targeted by ivuxolimab, a fully human IgG2 agonistic monoclonal antibody. In the dose-escalation cohort, approximately 82% of patients were male, and the mean age was 60 years with a range of roughly 23 to 79. Partial responses were achieved by three dose-escalation patients, of whom one had hepatocellular carcinoma and two had cutaneous melanoma. Among the 52 dose-escalation patients, about 19 had hepatocellular carcinoma, roughly 15 melanoma, 9 renal cell carcinoma and 9 head and neck cancer. The paper describes the monotherapy dose-escalation part (N of about 55 patients) of the phase I trial of ivuxolimab. Peripheral TCRbeta sequencing was intended to test whether TCR sequence diversity was altered and clonal T-cell expansion was caused by ivuxolimab. Intravenous ivuxolimab was administered to patients every 2 weeks at six dose levels: 0.01, 0.1, 0.3, 1.5, 3 and 10 mg/kg. Prior anti-PD-1, anti-PD-L1 or anti-CTLA-4 therapy was permitted, and checkpoint inhibitors had been received by 40% to 50% of dose-escalation patients.

Findings and caveats that apply to the study as a whole: At doses from 0.1 to 3.0 mg/kg, clonal expansion was seen in both CD4+ and CD8+ blood T cells between baseline and week 6. Low levels of normalized T-cell clonal expansion were also seen in some patients who did not respond. After ivuxolimab, more expanded clones were found on average in CD8+ T cells than in CD4+ T cells. Which antigens the clonally expanded peripheral T cells were specific for was not determined. In the 0.1-3.0 mg/kg groups, partial responders were among the patients with the lowest normalized peripheral clonal expansion, particularly in CD8+ T cells.

Genomic DNA was isolated from the sorted cells so that the TCRbeta CDR3 region could be sequenced. TCRbeta CDR3 regions were sequenced using the immunoSEQ Assay. TCRdb took over this immuneACCESS table, retaining in-frame rearrangements with V and J assigned. Such tables are incomplete; in checked studies, under half of the missing clones stem from an unresolved V gene, and the remainder is unexplained. A total of some 70,000 clones appear in this sample, about 88% of them only once. Around 0.93% of the sample is held by the ten biggest clonotypes. Patients with a history of autoimmune disease or receiving systemic immunosuppression were excluded from the trial. In every dose cohort, peripheral blood was drawn for TCR sequencing at baseline, cycle 4 day 1, and cycle 7 day 1. The samples were taken from a phase I, first-in-human, multicenter, open-label dose-escalation trial of ivuxolimab. Adults with locally advanced or metastatic melanoma, renal cell carcinoma, hepatocellular carcinoma or head and neck squamous cell carcinoma were enrolled in the trial. Before TCR sequencing, CD4+ and CD8+ T cells were separately sorted from peripheral blood.

A few counts support this clone. Its antigen specificity is not known. No base qualities exist here, and no much larger clone lies one base off it. Deletion took 4 bases off V and 5 bases off J, with a span of 14 bases between the germline ends. From cysteine to phenylalanine, the CDR3 is 13 amino acids long. Just the 39-base CDR3 DNA is kept, in frame starting at base 1. CDR1 GTSNPN and CDR2 SVGIG are derived from the germline V gene (reference sequence). This receptor was taken from an adult with an advanced solid tumor such as melanoma, head and neck, liver or kidney cancer. The starting material was CD4+ or CD8+ T cells sorted from blood, obtained in a trial of the OX40 agonist ivuxolimab. The chain joins TRBV30 to TRBJ2-5; matching of 5 bases hints at TRBD1 as the D gene. The DNA sequence is as follows: TGTGCCTGGAAGTTTGGGGCAGGGGAGACCCAGTACTTC. Its protein product is CAWKFGAGETQYF.